This T cell receptor (beta chain) was observed in a study of T cell responses to AZD1222 COVID-19 vaccine. Regarding this clone: The antigen remains undetermined.

Clones were sequenced by immunoSEQ multiplex PCR, and TCRdb holds only the in-frame ones, with some missing. This sample has 90,000 to 100,000 clones, with about 85% found just once. Germline V gives CDR1 SGHDT, CDR2 YYEEEE. V lost 4 bases and J 7 bases, leaving 21 bases between the germline ends. The CDR3 runs to 16 residues. Notes on the study in general: Seropositive status at baseline applied to only a handful of AZD1222 recipients. Donors skewed white British and female; clonal diversity was possibly underestimated.

Sequencing used peripheral blood, obtained 28 days after the second AZD1222 dose. This chain connects TRBV5-6 to TRBJ2-1; no firm D call. The source of this sequence is an adult who received the AZD1222 COVID-19 vaccine. Here the CDR3 reads CASSRTPERSRNEQFF. The CDR3 DNA reads as TGTGCCAGCAGCAGAACCCCTGAGAGGTCTCGGAATGAGCAGTTCTTC.